This TCR beta chain was profiled in a study of T cells after yellow fever vaccination. Study-wide points: Clonotypes appearing in both CD4 and CD8 compartments existed, and their share was small. The booster saw the reappearance of most primary-vaccination clones (roughly 95% CD4, 70% to 90% CD8).

TCRdb reprocessed the 5' RACE reads via MiXCR and lists one record per CDR3 protein. The table includes fewer than 400,000 distinct CDR3 sequences, about 10% detected once. Regarding this clonotype: Its specificity is not known.

Germline CDR1 is SGHNT and CDR2 is YYREEE (reference sequence). This CDR3 region has 11 residues. Trimming removed 4 bases from V and 10 bases from J, with 9 bases in between. The V and J genes are TRBV5-4 and TRBJ2-1, with D uncertain. This clonotype was obtained from a young man who received the YFV17D yellow fever vaccine. The source was CD4+ T cells sorted from PBMCs, collected 45 days after the yellow fever booster vaccination. The CDR3 is CASSLQLEQFF. DNA for the CDR3: TGTGCCAGCAGCCTGCAGCTAGAGCAGTTCTTC.